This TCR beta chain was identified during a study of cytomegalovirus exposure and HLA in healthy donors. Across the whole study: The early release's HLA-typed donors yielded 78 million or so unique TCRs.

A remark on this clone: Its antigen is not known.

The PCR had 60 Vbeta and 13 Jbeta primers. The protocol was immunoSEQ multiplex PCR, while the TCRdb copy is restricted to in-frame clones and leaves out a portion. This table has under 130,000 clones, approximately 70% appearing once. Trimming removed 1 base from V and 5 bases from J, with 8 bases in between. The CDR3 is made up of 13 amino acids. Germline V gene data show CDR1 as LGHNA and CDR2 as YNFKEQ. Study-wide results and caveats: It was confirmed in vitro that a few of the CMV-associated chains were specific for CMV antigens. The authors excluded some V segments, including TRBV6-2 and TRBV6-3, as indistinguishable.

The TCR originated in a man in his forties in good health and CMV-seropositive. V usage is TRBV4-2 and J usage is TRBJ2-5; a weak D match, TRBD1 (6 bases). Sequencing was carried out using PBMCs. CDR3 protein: CASSQVQGETQYF. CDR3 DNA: TGTGCCAGCAGCCAAGTGCAGGGGGAGACCCAGTACTTC.